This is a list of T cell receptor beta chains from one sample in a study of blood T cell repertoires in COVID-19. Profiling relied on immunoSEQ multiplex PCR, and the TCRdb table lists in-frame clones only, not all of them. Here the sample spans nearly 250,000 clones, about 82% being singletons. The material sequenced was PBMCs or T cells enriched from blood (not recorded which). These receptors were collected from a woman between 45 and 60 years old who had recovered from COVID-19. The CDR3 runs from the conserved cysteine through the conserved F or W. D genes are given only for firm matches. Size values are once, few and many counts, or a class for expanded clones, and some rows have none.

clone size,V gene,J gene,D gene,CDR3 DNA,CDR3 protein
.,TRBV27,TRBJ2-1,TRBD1,TGTGCCAGCAGCAGAGGACAGGGGGCTGTCAATGAGCAGTTCTTC,CASSRGQGAVNEQFF
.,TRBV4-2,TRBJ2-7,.,TGTGCCAGCAGCCAATTCGGGAGACTCAGGCGTTACGAGCAGTACTTC,CASSQFGRLRRYEQYF
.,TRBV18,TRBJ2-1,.,TGTGCCAGCTCACCTGTCCAGGTCGGGGGCAATGAGCAGTTCTTC,CASSPVQVGGNEQFF
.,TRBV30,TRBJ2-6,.,TGTGCCTGGAGTGCCAGCGTCCTGCCCGGGGCCAACGTCCTGACTTTC,CAWSASVLPGANVLTF
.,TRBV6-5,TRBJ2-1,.,TGTGCCAGCAGTTATACGGGGGGCGCCTACAATGAGCAGTTCTTC,CASSYTGGAYNEQFF
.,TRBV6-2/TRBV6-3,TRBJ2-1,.,TGTGCCAGCAGTTACTGGATGGCGGGGGCCTCCTACAATGAGCAGTTCTTC,CASSYWMAGASYNEQFF
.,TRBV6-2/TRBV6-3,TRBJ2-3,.,TGTGCCAGCAGTTACGTTCCGGGACTGAACACAGATACGCAGTATTTT,CASSYVPGLNTDTQYF
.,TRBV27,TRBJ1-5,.,TGTGCCAGCAGACCCACTGACAGGTTCGGTCAGCCCCAGCATTTT,CASRPTDRFGQPQHF
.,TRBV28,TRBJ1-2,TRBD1,TGTGCCAGCAGTTTAAACAGGGGCCCCTATGGCTACACCTTC,CASSLNRGPYGYTF
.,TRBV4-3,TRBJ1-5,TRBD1,TGCGCCAGCAGCCGGGACAGTTCGCCTATTAGCAATCAGCCCCAGCATTTT,CASSRDSSPISNQPQHF
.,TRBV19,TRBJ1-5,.,TGTGCCAGTAGTGGGGGGGGCTGGTTTCAGCCCCAGCATTTT,CASSGGGWFQPQHF
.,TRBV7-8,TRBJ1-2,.,TGTGCCAGCAGCTTTGACAGAAGCTATGGCTACACCTTC,CASSFDRSYGYTF
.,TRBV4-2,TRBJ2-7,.,TGTGCCAGCAGCCAAGAGGAGGAGTTTGGCTACGAGCAGTACTTC,CASSQEEEFGYEQYF
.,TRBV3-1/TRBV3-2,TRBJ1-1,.,TGTGCCAGCAGCTTGACAGATAAGAACACTGAAGCTTTCTTT,CASSLTDKNTEAFF
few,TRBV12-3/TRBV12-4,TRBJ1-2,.,TGTGCCAGCAGGGGGGGGGCGGTTATTGGCTACACCTTC,CASRGGAVIGYTF
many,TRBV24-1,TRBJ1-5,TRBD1,TGTGCCACCAGTGATTCCGGGACAGGGGAGCAGCCCCAGCATTTT,CATSDSGTGEQPQHF
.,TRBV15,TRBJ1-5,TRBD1,TGTGCCACCAGCAGATCTAAGACAGGGGGCACTCAGCCCCAGCATTTT,CATSRSKTGGTQPQHF
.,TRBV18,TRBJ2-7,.,TGTGCCAGCTCACCACCGTACCCAGGGTCCTACGAGCAGTACTTC,CASSPPYPGSYEQYF